This T cell receptor (beta chain) was identified in a study of control samples from healthy donors and cancer patients. V lost 5 bases and J lost 9, with 14 bases in between. Germline CDR1 reads SGHAT; CDR2 reads FQNNGV. This CDR3 contains 13 residues. TCRdb keeps only in-frame clones here, not all; method: immunoSEQ multiplex PCR. The table has about 40,000 clones, approximately 90% seen once. Sequenced input: blood. The sequence derives from a woman between 45 and 65 years old in good health. The rearrangement joins TRBV11-2 to TRBJ1-5, with D unclear. CDR3 sequence: CASSLSEGGPQHF. In DNA form, the CDR3 reads TGTGCCAGCAGCCTATCGGAGGGAGGGCCCCAGCATTTT. The full variable domain, completed using reference TRBV11-2 and TRBJ1-5, is EAGVAQSPRYKIIEKRQSVAFWCNPISGHATLYWYQQILGQGPKLLIQFQNNGVVDDSQLPKDRFSAERLKGVDSTLKIQPAKLEDSAVYLCASSLSEGGPQHFGDGTRLSIL.